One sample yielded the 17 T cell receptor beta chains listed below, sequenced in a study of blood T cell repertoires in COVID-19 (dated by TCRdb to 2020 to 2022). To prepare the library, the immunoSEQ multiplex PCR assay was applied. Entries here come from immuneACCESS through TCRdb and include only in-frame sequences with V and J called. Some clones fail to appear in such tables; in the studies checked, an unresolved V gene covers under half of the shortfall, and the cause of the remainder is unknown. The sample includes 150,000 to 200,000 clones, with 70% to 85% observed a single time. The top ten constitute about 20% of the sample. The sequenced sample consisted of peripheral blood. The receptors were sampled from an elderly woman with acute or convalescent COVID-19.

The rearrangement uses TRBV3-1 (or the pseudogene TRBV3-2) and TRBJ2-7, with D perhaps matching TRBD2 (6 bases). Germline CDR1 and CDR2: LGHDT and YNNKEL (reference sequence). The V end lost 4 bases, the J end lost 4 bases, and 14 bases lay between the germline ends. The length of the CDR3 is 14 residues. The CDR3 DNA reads TGTGCCAGCAGCCGAGGGACTTCTGGGTACGAGCAGTACTTC. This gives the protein CASSRGTSGYEQYF.

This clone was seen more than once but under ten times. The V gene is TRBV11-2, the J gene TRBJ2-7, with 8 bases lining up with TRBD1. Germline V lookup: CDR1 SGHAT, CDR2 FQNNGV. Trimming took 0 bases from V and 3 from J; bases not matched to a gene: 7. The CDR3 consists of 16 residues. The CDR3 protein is CASSLDPNRGYYEQYF. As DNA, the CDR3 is TGTGCCAGCAGCTTAGATCCAAACAGGGGGTACTACGAGCAGTACTTC.

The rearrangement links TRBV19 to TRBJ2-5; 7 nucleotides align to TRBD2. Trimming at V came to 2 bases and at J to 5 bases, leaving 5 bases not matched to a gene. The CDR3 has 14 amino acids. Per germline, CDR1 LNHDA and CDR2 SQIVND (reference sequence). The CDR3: CASSISAGSETQYF. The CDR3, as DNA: TGTGCCAGTAGTATATCAGCGGGGTCGGAGACCCAGTACTTC.

Written as DNA, the CDR3 is TGTGCCAGTAGTATCGGGGGACCGGCCTCTGGAAACACCATATATTTT. Translated, it gives CASSIGGPASGNTIYF. The chain combines TRBV19 with TRBJ1-3; possible D gene TRBD1, 5 bases. Germline CDR1 reads LNHDA; CDR2 reads SQIVND (reference sequence). CDR3 length: 16 residues. Trimming pared 3 bases from V and 0 bases from J, leaving 12 bases between.

The CDR3 DNA is TGCAGCCCATTCCTCAGGGGGACCCAGTACTTC. Its protein is CSPFLRGTQYF. This chain links TRBV29-1 with TRBJ2-5, with D maybe TRBD1 (6 bases). Per the germline V gene, CDR1 is SQVTM and CDR2 is ANQGSEA. The germline V and J ends were trimmed by 8 bases and 7 bases, with 14 bases remaining between them. This CDR3 is built from 11 residues. The full variable domain, its missing parts supplied by reference TRBV29-1 and TRBJ2-5, is SAVISQKPSRDICQRGTSLTIQCQVDSQVTMMFWYRQQPGQSLTLIATANQGSEATYESGFVIDKFPISRPNLTFSTLTVSNMSPEDSSIYLCSPFLRGTQYFGPGTRLLVL.

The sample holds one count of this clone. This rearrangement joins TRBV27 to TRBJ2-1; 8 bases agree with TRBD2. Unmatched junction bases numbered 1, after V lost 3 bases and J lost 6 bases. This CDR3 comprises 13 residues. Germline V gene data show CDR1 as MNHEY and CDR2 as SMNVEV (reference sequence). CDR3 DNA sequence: TGTGCCAGCAGTTTGCTAGCGGGCAATGAGCAGTTCTTC. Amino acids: CASSLLAGNEQFF.

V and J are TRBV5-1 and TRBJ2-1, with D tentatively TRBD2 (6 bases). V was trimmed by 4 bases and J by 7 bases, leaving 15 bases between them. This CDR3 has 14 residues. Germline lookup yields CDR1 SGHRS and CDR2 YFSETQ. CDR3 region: CASSLQEGWNEQFF. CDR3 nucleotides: TGCGCCAGCAGCCTCCAGGAGGGTTGGAATGAGCAGTTCTTC.

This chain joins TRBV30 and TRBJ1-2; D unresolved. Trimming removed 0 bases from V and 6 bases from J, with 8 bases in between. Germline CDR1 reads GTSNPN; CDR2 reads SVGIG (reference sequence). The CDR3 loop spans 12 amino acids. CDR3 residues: CAWSVDTNGYTF. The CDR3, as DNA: TGTGCCTGGAGTGTAGATACAAATGGCTACACCTTC.

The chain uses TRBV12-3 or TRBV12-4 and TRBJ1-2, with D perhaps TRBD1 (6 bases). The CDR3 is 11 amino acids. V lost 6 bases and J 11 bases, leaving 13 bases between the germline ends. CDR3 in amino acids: CASSPQGRYTF. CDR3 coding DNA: TGTGCCAGCAGCCCCCAGGGGCGTTACACCTTC.

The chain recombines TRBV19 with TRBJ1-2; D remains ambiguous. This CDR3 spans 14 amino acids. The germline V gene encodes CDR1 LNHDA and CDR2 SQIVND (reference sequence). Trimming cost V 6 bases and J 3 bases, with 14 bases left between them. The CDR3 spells CASSRGPADYGYTF. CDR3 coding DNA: TGTGCCAGTAGCAGAGGGCCCGCGGACTATGGCTACACCTTC.

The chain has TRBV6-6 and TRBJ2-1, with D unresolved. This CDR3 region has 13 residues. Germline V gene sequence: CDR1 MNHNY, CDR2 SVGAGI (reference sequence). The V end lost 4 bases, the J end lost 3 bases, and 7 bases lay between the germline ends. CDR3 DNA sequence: TGTGCCAGCAGTTTAACAGACTACAATGAGCAGTTCTTC. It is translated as CASSLTDYNEQFF.

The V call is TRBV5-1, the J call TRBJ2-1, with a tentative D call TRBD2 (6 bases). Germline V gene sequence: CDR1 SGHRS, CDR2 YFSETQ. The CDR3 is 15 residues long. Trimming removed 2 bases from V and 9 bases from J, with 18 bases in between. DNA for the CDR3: TGCGCCAGCAGCTTTAGCGGAACCCCATTGGGTGAGCAGTTCTTC. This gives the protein CASSFSGTPLGEQFF.

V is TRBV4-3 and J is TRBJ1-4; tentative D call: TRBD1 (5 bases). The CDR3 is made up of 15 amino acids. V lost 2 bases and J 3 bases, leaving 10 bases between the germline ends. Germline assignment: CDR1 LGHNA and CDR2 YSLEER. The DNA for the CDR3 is TGCGCCAGCAGCCAAAGAAGGGGCGCTAATGAAAAACTGTTTTTT. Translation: CASSQRRGANEKLFF.

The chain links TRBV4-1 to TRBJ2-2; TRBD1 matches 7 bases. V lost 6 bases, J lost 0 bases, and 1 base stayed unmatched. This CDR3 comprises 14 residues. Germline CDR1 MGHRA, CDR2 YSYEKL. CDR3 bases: TGCGCCAGCAGAGACAGGGCGAACACCGGGGAGCTGTTTTTT. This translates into CASRDRANTGELFF.

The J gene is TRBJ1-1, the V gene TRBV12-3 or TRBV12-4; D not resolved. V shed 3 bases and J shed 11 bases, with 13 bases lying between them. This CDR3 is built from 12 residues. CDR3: CASSFGDAWAFF. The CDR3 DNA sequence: TGTGCCAGCAGTTTTGGTGATGCGTGGGCTTTCTTT.

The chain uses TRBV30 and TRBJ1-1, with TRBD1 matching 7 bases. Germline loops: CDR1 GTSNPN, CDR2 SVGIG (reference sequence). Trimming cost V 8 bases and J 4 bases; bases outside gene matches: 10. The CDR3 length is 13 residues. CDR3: CARKQGQGTEAFF. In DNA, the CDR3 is TGTGCCCGTAAACAGGGGCAGGGCACTGAAGCTTTCTTT.

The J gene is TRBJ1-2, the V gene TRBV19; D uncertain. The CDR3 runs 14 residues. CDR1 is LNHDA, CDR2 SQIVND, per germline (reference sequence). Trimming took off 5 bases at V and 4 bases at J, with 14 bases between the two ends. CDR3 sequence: CASSPRGVGYGYTF. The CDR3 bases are TGTGCCAGTAGTCCCCGGGGAGTGGGCTATGGCTACACCTTC. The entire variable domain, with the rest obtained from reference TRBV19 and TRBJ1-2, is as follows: DGGITQSPKYLFRKEGQNVTLSCEQNLNHDAMYWYRQDPGQGLRLIYYSQIVNDFQKGDIAEGYSVSREKKESFPLTVTSAQKNPTAFYLCASSPRGVGYGYTFGSGTRLTVV.